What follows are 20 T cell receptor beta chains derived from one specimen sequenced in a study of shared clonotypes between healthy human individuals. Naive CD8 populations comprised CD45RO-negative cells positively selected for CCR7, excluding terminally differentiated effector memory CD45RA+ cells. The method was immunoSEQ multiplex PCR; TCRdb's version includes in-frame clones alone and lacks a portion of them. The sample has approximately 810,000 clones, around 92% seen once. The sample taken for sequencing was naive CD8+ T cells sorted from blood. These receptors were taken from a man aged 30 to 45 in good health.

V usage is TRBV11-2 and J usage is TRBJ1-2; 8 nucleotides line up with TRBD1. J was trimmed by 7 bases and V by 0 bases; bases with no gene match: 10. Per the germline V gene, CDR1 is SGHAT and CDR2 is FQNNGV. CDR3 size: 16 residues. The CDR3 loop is CASSLDGPGGAGGYTF. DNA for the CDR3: TGTGCCAGCAGCTTAGATGGCCCAGGGGGCGCGGGTGGCTACACCTTC.

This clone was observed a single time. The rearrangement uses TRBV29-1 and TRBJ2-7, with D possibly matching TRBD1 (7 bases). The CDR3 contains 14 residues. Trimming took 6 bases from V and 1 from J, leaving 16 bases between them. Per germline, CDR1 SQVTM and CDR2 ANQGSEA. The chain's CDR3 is CSVARGDSSYEQYF. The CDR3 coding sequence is TGCAGCGTCGCGAGGGGGGACAGTTCCTACGAGCAGTACTTC.

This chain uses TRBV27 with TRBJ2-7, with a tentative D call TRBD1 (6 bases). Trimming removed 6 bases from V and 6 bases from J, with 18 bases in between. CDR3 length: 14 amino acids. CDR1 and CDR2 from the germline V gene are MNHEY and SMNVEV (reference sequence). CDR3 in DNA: TGTGCCAGCAGGCTCAGGGGTTCCCCCCTCGAGCAGTACTTC. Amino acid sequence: CASRLRGSPLEQYF.

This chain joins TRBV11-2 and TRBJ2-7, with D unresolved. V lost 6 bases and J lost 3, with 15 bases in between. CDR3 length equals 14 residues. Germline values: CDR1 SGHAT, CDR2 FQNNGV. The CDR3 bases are TGTGCCAGCAGTAGACCGGGTCCGTACTACGAGCAGTACTTC. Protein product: CASSRPGPYYEQYF.

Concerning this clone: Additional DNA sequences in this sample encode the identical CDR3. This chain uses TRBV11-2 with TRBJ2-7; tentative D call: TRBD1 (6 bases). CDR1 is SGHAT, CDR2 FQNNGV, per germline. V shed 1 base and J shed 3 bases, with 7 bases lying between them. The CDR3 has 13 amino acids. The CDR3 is CASSLGTDYEQYF. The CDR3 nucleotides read TGTGCCAGCAGCTTAGGGACAGACTACGAGCAGTACTTC.

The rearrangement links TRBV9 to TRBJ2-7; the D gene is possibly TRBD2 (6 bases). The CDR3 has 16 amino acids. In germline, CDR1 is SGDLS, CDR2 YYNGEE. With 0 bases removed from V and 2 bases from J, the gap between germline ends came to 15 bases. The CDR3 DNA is TGTGCCAGCAGCGTAGGGATTCGGGGGACGACCTACGAGCAGTACTTC. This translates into CASSVGIRGTTYEQYF.

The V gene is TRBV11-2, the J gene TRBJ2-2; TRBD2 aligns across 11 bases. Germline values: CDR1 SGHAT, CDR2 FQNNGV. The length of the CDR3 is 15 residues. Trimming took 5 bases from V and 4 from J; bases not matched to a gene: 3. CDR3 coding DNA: TGTGCCAGCAGCGCGACTAGCGGGATCACCGGGGAGCTGTTTTTT. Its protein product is CASSATSGITGELFF.

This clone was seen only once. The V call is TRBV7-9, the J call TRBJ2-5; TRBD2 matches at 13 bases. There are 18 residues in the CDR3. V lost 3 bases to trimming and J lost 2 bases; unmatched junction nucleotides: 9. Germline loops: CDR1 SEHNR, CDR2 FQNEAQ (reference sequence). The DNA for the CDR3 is TGTGCCAGCAGCTTTAGGTTTGCGGGACTAGCGGGACAAGAGACCCAGTACTTC. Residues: CASSFRFAGLAGQETQYF.

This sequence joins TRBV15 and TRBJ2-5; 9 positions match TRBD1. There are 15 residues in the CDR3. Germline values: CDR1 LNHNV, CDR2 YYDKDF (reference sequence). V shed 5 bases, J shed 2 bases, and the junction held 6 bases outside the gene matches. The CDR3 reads CATSPPDRGQETQYF. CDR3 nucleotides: TGTGCCACCAGCCCCCCGGACAGGGGACAAGAGACCCAGTACTTC. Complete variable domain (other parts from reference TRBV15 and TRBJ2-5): DAMVIQNPRYQVTQFGKPVTLSCSQTLNHNVMYWYQQKSSQAPKLLFHYYDKDFNNEADTPDNFQSRRPNTSFCFLDIRSPGLGDTAMYLCATSPPDRGQETQYFGPGTRLLVL.

The CDR3 DNA reads TGCGCCAGCAGCCAGGGACGGGGGAACACTGAAGCTTTCTTT. Residues: CASSQGRGNTEAFF. The gene calls are TRBV5-1 and TRBJ1-1; weak D call: TRBD1 (5 bases). CDR3 size: 14 residues. The germline V gene has CDR1 SGHRS and CDR2 YFSETQ. V lost 4 bases and J 1 base, leaving 11 bases between the germline ends.

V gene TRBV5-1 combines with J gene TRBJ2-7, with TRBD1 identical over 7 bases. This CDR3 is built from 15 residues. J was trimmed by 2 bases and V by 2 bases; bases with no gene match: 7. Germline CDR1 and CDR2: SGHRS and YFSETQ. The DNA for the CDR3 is TGCGCCAGCAGCTTCGGGACAGACCAGACCTACGAGCAGTACTTC. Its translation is CASSFGTDQTYEQYF.

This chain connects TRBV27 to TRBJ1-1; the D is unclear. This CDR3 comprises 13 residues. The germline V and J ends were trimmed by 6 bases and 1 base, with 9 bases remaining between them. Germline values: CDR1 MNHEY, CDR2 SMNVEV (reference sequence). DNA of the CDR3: TGTGCCAGCAGCCCCCTTCGGAACACTGAAGCTTTCTTT. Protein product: CASSPLRNTEAFF.

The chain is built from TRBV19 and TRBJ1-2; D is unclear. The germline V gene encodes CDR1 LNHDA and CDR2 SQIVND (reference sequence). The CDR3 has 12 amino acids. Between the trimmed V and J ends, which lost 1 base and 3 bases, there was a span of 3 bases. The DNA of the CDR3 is TGTGCCAGTAGTATAGGGGACTATGGCTACACCTTC. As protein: CASSIGDYGYTF.

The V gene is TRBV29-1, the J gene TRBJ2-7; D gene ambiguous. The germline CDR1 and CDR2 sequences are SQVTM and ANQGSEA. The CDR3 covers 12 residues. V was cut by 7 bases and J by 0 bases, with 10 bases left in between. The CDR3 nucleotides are TGCAGCGGGTTGGCAGCCTCCTACGAGCAGTACTTC. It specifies CSGLAASYEQYF.

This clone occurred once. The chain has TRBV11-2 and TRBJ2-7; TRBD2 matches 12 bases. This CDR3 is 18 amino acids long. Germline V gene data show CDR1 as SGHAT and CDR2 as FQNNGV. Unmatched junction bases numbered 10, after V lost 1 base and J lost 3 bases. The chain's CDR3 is CASSLGLAGAVRDYEQYF. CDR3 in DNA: TGTGCCAGCAGCTTAGGACTAGCGGGAGCCGTTAGGGACTACGAGCAGTACTTC.

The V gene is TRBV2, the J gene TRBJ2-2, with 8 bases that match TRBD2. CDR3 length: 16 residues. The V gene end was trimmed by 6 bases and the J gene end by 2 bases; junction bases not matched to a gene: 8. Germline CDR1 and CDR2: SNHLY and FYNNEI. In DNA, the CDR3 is TGTGCCAGCAGCGCCCGACTAGCGAGAAACACCGGGGAGCTGTTTTTT. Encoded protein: CASSARLARNTGELFF.

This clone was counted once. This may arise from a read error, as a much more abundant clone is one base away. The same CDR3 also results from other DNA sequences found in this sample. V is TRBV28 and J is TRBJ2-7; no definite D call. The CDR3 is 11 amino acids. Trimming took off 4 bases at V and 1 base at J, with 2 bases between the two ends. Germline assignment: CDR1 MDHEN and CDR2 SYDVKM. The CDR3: CASSSSYEQYF. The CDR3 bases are TGTGCCAGCAGTTCATCCTACGAGCAGTACTTC.

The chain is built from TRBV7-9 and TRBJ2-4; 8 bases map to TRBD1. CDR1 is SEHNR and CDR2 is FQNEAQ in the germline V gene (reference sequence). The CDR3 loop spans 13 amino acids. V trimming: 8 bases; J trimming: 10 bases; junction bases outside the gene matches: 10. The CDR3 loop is CASGLDREVIQYF. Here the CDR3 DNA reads TGTGCCAGCGGACTGGACAGGGAGGTAATTCAGTACTTC.

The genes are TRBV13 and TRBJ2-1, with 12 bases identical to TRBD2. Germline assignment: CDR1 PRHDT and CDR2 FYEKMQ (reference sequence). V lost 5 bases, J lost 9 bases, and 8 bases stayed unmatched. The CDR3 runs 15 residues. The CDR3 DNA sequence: TGTGCCAGCAGCCCTAGGACTAGCGGGATTAGTGAGCAGTTCTTC. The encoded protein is CASSPRTSGISEQFF.

CDR3 sequence reads: CASTFTESNQPQHF. CDR3 DNA sequence: TGCGCCAGCACCTTCACAGAATCTAATCAGCCCCAGCATTTT. The chain recombines TRBV10-1 with TRBJ1-5; no firm D call. Germline CDR1 reads WNHNN; CDR2 reads SYGVQD (reference sequence). CDR3 length: 14 residues. The ends were cut back, 7 bases at V and 4 bases at J, with 14 bases in the middle.